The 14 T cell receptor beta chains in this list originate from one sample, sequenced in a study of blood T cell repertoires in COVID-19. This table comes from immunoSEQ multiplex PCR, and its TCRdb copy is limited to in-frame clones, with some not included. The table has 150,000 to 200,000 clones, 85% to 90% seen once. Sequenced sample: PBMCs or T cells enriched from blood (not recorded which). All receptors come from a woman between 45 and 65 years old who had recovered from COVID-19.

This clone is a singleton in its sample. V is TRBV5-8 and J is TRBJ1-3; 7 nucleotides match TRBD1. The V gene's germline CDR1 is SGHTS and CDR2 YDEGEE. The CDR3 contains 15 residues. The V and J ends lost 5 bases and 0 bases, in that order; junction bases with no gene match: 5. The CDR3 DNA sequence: TGTGCCAGCAGATGGGGACAGAGCTCTGGAAACACCATATATTTT. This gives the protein CASRWGQSSGNTIYF.

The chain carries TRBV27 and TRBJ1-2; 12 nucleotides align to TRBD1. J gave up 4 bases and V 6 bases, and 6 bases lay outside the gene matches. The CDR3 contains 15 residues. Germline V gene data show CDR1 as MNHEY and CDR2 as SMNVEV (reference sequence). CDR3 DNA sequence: TGTGCCAGCAGGAGGGGGACAGGGGGCTTCTATGGCTACACCTTC. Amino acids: CASRRGTGGFYGYTF.

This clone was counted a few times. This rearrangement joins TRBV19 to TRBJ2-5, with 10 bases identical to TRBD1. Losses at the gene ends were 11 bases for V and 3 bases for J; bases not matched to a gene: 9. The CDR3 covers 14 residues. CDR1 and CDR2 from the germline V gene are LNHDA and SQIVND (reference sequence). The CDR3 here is CAVSATGGEETQYF. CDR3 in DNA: TGTGCCGTTAGCGCGACAGGGGGCGAAGAGACCCAGTACTTC.

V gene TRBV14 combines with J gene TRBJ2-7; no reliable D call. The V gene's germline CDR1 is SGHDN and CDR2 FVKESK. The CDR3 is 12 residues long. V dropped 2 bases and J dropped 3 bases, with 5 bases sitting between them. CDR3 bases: TGTGCCAGCAGCCAAACGGGCTACGAGCAGTACTTC. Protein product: CASSQTGYEQYF.

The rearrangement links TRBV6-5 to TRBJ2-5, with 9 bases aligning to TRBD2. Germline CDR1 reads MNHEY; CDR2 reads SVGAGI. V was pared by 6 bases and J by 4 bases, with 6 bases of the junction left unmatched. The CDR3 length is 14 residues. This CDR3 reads CASSAGLAIETQYF. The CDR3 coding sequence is TGTGCCAGCAGCGCGGGACTAGCAATAGAGACCCAGTACTTC.

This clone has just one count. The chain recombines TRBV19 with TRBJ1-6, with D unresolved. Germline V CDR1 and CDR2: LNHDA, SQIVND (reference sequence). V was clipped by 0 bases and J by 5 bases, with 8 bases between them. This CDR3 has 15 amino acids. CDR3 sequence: CASSIDSGNNSPLHF. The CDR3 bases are TGTGCCAGTAGTATAGATTCCGGGAATAATTCACCCCTCCACTTT.

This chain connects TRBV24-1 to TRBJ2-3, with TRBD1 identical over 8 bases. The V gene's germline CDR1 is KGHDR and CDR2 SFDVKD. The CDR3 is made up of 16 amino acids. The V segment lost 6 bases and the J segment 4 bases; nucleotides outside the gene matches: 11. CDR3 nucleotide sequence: TGTGCCACCAGTATAGGACAGGGCATTTCTGCAGATACGCAGTATTTT. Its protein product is CATSIGQGISADTQYF.

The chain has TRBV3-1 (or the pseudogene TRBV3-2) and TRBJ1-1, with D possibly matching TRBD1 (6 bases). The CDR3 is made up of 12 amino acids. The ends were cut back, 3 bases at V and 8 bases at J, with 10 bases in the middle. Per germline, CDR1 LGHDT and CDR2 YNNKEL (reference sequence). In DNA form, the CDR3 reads TGTGCCAGCAGCCAGACAGGACAAGAAGCTTTCTTT. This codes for CASSQTGQEAFF.

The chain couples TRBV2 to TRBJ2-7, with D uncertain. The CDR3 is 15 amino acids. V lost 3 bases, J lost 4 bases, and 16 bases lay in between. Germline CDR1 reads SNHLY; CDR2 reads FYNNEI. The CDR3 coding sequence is TGTGCCAGCAGTGAGACGGTGCAGTGGCGGTACGAGCAGTACTTC. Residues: CASSETVQWRYEQYF.

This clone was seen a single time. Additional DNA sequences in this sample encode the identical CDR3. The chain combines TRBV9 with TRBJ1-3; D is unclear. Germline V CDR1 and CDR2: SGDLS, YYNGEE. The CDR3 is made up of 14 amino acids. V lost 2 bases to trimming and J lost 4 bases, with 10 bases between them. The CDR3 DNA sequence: TGTGCCAGCAGCGTTGAGGGAGTAGGAAACACCATATATTTT. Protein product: CASSVEGVGNTIYF.

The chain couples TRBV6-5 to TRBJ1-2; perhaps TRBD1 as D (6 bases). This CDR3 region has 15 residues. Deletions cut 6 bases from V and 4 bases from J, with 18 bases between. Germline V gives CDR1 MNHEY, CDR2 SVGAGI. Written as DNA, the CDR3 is TGTGCCAGCAGCCGGAACTTACAGGGCGGCTATGGCTACACCTTC. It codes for CASSRNLQGGYGYTF.

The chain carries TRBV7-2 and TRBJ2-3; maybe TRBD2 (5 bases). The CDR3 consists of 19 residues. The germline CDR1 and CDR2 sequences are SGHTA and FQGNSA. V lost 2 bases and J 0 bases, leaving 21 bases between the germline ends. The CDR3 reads CASSLKTGIVASSTDTQYF. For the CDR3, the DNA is TGTGCCAGCAGCTTAAAAACGGGGATCGTCGCCTCTAGCACAGATACGCAGTATTTT.

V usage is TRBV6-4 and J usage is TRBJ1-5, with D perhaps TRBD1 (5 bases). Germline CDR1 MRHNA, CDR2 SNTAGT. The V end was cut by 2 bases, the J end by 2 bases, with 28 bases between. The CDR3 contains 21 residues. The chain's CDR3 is CASSDGDHRKVITVGNQPQHF. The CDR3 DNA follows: TGTGCCAGCAGTGACGGAGACCACAGGAAGGTGATTACGGTAGGCAATCAGCCCCAGCATTTT.

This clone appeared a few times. The CDR3 spells CARQGRGTQYF. The CDR3 DNA reads TGTGCCCGACAGGGCAGGGGGACCCAGTACTTC. V gene TRBV30 combines with J gene TRBJ2-5; TRBD1 aligns across 7 bases. From germline, CDR1 is GTSNPN and CDR2 SVGIG (reference sequence). V was clipped by 8 bases and J by 7 bases; unmatched bases: 7. The CDR3 is 11 amino acids.